This T cell receptor beta chain emerged from a study of blood T cell repertoires in COVID-19. Across the study: Specimens from acute and convalescent COVID-19 originated in the United States, Italy and Spain.

This clone was seen a few times. Libraries were prepared by immunoSEQ multiplex PCR; TCRdb keeps only in-frame clonotypes and omits some of them. The sample consists of a few hundred thousand clones, over 70% of them appearing once. The CDR3 is 12 amino acids. Trimming removed 1 base at V and 10 bases at J, with 8 bases between. The V gene's germline CDR1 is LGHDT and CDR2 YNNKEL (reference sequence). This rearrangement joins TRBV3-1 (or the pseudogene TRBV3-2) to TRBJ2-1; D is ambiguous. The TCR originated in a woman over 75 with acute or convalescent COVID-19. Sequenced input: peripheral blood. This CDR3 is CASSQVRREQFF. CDR3 nucleotides: TGTGCCAGCAGCCAAGTCCGGCGGGAGCAGTTCTTC.